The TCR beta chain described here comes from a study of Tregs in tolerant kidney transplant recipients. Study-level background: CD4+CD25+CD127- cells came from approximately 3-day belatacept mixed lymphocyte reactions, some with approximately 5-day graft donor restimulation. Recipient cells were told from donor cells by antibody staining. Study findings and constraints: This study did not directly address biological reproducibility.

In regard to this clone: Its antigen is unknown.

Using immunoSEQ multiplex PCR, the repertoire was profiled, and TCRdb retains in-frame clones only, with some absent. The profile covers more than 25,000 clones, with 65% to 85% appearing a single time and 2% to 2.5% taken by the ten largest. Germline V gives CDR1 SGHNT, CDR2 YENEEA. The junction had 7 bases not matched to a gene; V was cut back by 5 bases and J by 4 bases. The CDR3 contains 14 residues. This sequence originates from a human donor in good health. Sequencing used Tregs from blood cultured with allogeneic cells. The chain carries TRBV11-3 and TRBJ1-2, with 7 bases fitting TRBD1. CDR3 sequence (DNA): TGTGCCAGCAGCCGGGACAGCACCTTCTATGGCTACACCTTC. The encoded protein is CASSRDSTFYGYTF.